This TCR beta chain was sequenced during a study of blood T cell repertoires in COVID-19. The CDR3 contains 14 residues. The V gene lost 6 bases and the J gene lost 1 base, with 12 bases spanning the gap. This clone was counted a few times. Assay used: immunoSEQ multiplex PCR; TCRdb lists only in-frame clones, some missing. The sample consists of under 100,000 clones, around 88% of them appearing once. The chain has TRBV6-7 and TRBJ1-2, with a possible D match to TRBD1 (5 bases). TRBV6-7 is flagged as an ORF with uncertain function. The sample comprised peripheral blood. The receptor comes from a man aged 30 to 39 with acute or convalescent COVID-19. The CDR3 DNA is TGTGCCAGCAGCAAGACAGCATTTAACTATGGCTACACCTTC. It encodes CASSKTAFNYGYTF.